The 20 T cell receptor beta chains given below trace back to one sample, sequenced in a study of early T cells in non-severe SARS-CoV-2 infection. TCRdb reprocessed the 5' RACE reads via MiXCR and lists one record per CDR3 protein. The data contain 70,000 or so distinct CDR3 sequences, approximately 4.5% of them singletons. Sequenced material: whole blood, taken at baseline. All receptors derive from an adult who was a healthcare worker with PCR-confirmed SARS-CoV-2 infection or an uninfected control (not recorded which). The donor label of this sample is uncertain.

The table lists this clonotype with many counts. This chain joins TRBV19 and TRBJ2-1; 9 positions agree with TRBD1. J lost 4 bases, V lost 0 bases, and 4 bases had no gene match. Looked up from germline, CDR1 is LNHDA and CDR2 is SQIVND (reference sequence). CDR3 length: 16 amino acids. This chain's CDR3 is CASSIDGQGLYNEQFF. The CDR3 region has the DNA TGTGCCAGTAGTATAGATGGACAGGGGCTGTACAATGAGCAGTTCTTC. The whole variable domain, filled in from reference TRBV19 and TRBJ2-1, reads DGGITQSPKYLFRKEGQNVTLSCEQNLNHDAMYWYRQDPGQGLRLIYYSQIVNDFQKGDIAEGYSVSREKKESFPLTVTSAQKNPTAFYLCASSIDGQGLYNEQFFGPGTRLTVL.

This clonotype was counted many times. The chain uses TRBV6-5 and TRBJ1-1; the D gene is possibly TRBD1 (6 bases). CDR1 and CDR2 from the germline V gene are MNHEY and SVGAGI. CDR3 size: 15 residues. V lost 0 bases, J lost 1 base, and 9 bases lay in between. The CDR3 nucleotides read TGTGCCAGCAGTTACTCAGAGGGGGGGAACACTGAAGCTTTCTTT. Translating it yields CASSYSEGGNTEAFF.

This clonotype has at least ten counts. The chain has TRBV6-5 and TRBJ1-6; D gene unclear. V dropped 2 bases and J dropped 9 bases, with 14 bases sitting between them. Germline V gene lookup returns CDR1 MNHEY and CDR2 SVGAGI. This CDR3 is built from 15 residues. CDR3 protein: CASSYRSPVGSPLHF. DNA of the CDR3: TGTGCCAGCAGTTACCGCTCTCCTGTGGGTTCACCCCTCCACTTT.

This clonotype has ten or more counts. The V and J genes are TRBV6-5 and TRBJ2-5; 11 bases are a match to TRBD2. The CDR3 is 15 amino acids. Germline values: CDR1 MNHEY, CDR2 SVGAGI. Trimming cost V 4 bases and J 9 bases; bases outside gene matches: 10. CDR3 sequence reads: CASSSVAGGAGAQYF. CDR3 in DNA: TGTGCCAGCAGTTCCGTAGCGGGGGGGGCTGGGGCCCAGTACTTC.

The V call is TRBV27, the J call TRBJ1-5; maybe TRBD1 (5 bases). Germline V gene data show CDR1 as MNHEY and CDR2 as SMNVEV (reference sequence). The CDR3 covers 14 residues. Trimming left V 2 bases short and J 3 bases short, with 8 bases between. CDR3 region: CASSLNRINQPQHF. The CDR3 DNA follows: TGTGCCAGCAGTTTAAACAGGATCAATCAGCCCCAGCATTTT.

This clonotype was counted at least ten times. The rearrangement joins TRBV7-2 to TRBJ1-1, with TRBD1 matching over 12 bases. With 0 bases clipped from V and 11 bases from J, the junction kept 4 bases outside the gene matches. This CDR3 is built from 14 residues. CDR1 SGHTA and CDR2 FQGNSA come from the germline V gene. CDR3 in DNA: TGTGCCAGCAGCTTAGCGGGACAGGGGGCGCATGCTTTCTTT. It translates to CASSLAGQGAHAFF.

The chain links TRBV9 to TRBJ2-3; D possibly corresponds to TRBD2 (6 bases). CDR1 is SGDLS, CDR2 YYNGEE, per germline. The CDR3 has 13 residues. Trimming pared 3 bases from V and 4 bases from J, leaving 9 bases between. CDR3 sequence: CASSAGVPDTQYF. CDR3 nucleotides: TGTGCCAGCAGCGCGGGGGTACCAGATACGCAGTATTTT. Variable domain in full (rest from reference TRBV9 and TRBJ2-3): DSGVTQTPKHLITATGQRVTLRCSPRSGDLSVYWYQQSLDQGLQFLIQYYNGEERAKGNILERFSAQQFPDLHSELNLSSLELGDSALYFCASSAGVPDTQYFGPGTRLTVL.

This clonotype occurred a few times. The rearrangement uses TRBV28 and TRBJ1-3; a possible D gene is TRBD1 (6 bases). Trimming cost V 5 bases and J 0 bases, with 14 bases left between them. Germline assignment: CDR1 MDHEN and CDR2 SYDVKM. This CDR3 has 16 residues. The CDR3 sequence: CASSPRGAYSGNTIYF. Here the CDR3 DNA reads TGTGCCAGCAGTCCCAGGGGCGCTTACTCTGGAAACACCATATATTTT.

This clonotype came up many times. The J gene is TRBJ1-2, the V gene TRBV19, with no clear D. Germline V lookup: CDR1 LNHDA, CDR2 SQIVND (reference sequence). V gave up 4 bases and J gave up 6 bases, with 9 bases separating them. The CDR3 runs 12 residues. The DNA of the CDR3 is TGTGCCAGTAGTAAGATCGGGAATGGCTACACCTTC. It codes for CASSKIGNGYTF.

This clonotype occurred many times. CDR3 amino acids: CSARGRNQPQHF. CDR3 coding DNA: TGCAGTGCTAGGGGTCGCAATCAGCCCCAGCATTTT. The chain is built from TRBV20-1 and TRBJ1-5, with D unclear. Trimming removed 3 bases at V and 2 bases at J, with 5 bases between. Germline V lookup: CDR1 DFQATT, CDR2 SNEGSKA (reference sequence). The CDR3 consists of 12 residues.

Sample share makes this clonotype large. This chain links TRBV28 with TRBJ1-2, with a possible D match to TRBD1 (5 bases). The V end was cut by 5 bases, the J end by 7 bases, with 11 bases between. The CDR3 sequence is 12 residues long. Germline assignment: CDR1 MDHEN and CDR2 SYDVKM. The CDR3 bases are TGTGCCAGCAGTCTAGGGGATAGTGGCTACACCTTC. Translated, it gives CASSLGDSGYTF.

This clonotype was seen many times. The chain carries TRBV20-1 and TRBJ1-4; no definite D call. This CDR3 has 14 residues. Between the trimmed V and J ends, which lost 3 bases and 3 bases, there was a span of 11 bases. Germline CDR1 reads DFQATT; CDR2 reads SNEGSKA (reference sequence). DNA for the CDR3: TGCAGTGCTAGGGACGGATCACCTAATGAAAAACTGTTTTTT. This sequence encodes CSARDGSPNEKLFF.

This clonotype was observed a handful of times. The chain is built from TRBV6-6 and TRBJ1-2; a weak D match, TRBD1 (5 bases). The germline gives CDR1 MNHNY, CDR2 SVGAGI (reference sequence). The CDR3 runs to 19 residues. Trimming removed 0 bases from V and 1 base from J, with 21 bases in between. CDR3 protein: CASSYSSIRTPNLNYGYTF. The CDR3 DNA follows: TGTGCCAGCAGTTACTCGAGTATCAGGACACCTAATCTTAACTATGGCTACACCTTC.

This clonotype was observed at least ten times. V usage is TRBV20-1 and J usage is TRBJ2-7; D tentatively fits TRBD1 or TRBD2 (6 bases each). The V gene's germline CDR1 is DFQATT and CDR2 SNEGSKA (reference sequence). The CDR3 consists of 14 residues. The V end was cut by 0 bases, the J end by 5 bases, with 14 bases between. CDR3 in amino acids: CSARDRGGLHEQYF. CDR3 sequence (DNA): TGCAGTGCTAGAGATCGAGGGGGGCTCCACGAGCAGTACTTC.

This clonotype was detected ten times or more. The gene calls are TRBV5-1 and TRBJ2-6; 8 bases fit TRBD1. The CDR3 consists of 16 residues. V was clipped by 3 bases and J by 4 bases; unmatched bases: 6. Germline V lookup: CDR1 SGHRS, CDR2 YFSETQ. The CDR3 region is CASSWGQVSGANVLTF. CDR3 nucleotides: TGCGCCAGCAGCTGGGGACAGGTTTCGGGGGCCAACGTCCTGACTTTC.

At least ten counts were recorded for this clonotype. This sequence joins TRBV6-1 and TRBJ1-6, with 9 positions matching TRBD1. In germline, CDR1 is MNHNS, CDR2 SASEGT. V was clipped by 0 bases and J by 13 bases; unmatched bases: 7. This CDR3 has 15 amino acids. The CDR3 reads CASSEAGTGMRPLHF. The CDR3 nucleotides read TGTGCCAGCAGTGAAGCGGGGACAGGGATGCGCCCCCTCCACTTT.

This clonotype was seen a single time. Possible read error: a much larger clone is one base away. This rearrangement joins TRBV2 to TRBJ2-1, with TRBD2 matching 11 bases. The CDR3 covers 15 residues. Germline CDR1 SNHLY, CDR2 FYNNEI. The DNA of the CDR3 is TGTGCCAGCAGAATAGCGGGGGGGCCTTACAATGTGCAGTTCTTC. This codes for CASRIAGGPYNVQFF. The full variable domain, in which reference TRBV2 and TRBJ2-1 provide the parts outside the CDR3, is EPEVTQTPSHQVTQMGQEVILRCVPISNHLYFYWYRQILGQKVEFLVSFYNNEISEKSEIFDDQFSVERPDGSNFTLKIRSTKLEDSAMYFCASRIAGGPYNVQFFGPGTRLTVL.

This clonotype was seen repeatedly, ten times or more. The chain couples TRBV7-9 to TRBJ1-6, with 8 bases fitting TRBD1. The length of the CDR3 is 13 residues. The germline CDR1 and CDR2 sequences are SEHNR and FQNEAQ (reference sequence). Trimming removed 7 bases from V and 7 bases from J; junction bases left unmatched: 3. CDR3 region: CASNQGANSPLHF. The CDR3 coding sequence is TGTGCCAGCAACCAGGGGGCAAATTCACCCCTCCACTTT.

This chain uses TRBV7-9 with TRBJ2-6; D unclear. The CDR3 sequence is 16 residues long. Germline V gene data show CDR1 as SEHNR and CDR2 as FQNEAQ (reference sequence). V was pared by 3 bases and J by 0 bases, with 9 bases between. CDR3 loop: CASSFRGVSGANVLTF. CDR3 in DNA: TGTGCCAGCAGCTTTCGAGGCGTCTCTGGGGCCAACGTCCTGACTTTC. Full variable domain (outside the CDR3, taken from reference TRBV7-9 and TRBJ2-6): DTGVSQNPRHKITKRGQNVTFRCDPISEHNRLYWYRQTLGQGPEFLTYFQNEAQLEKSRLLSDRFSAERPKGSFSTLEIQRTEQGDSAMYLCASSFRGVSGANVLTFGAGSRLTVL.

This clonotype was seen a few times. This chain connects TRBV7-9 to TRBJ1-6; D is ambiguous. This CDR3 has 16 residues. Germline V gene data show CDR1 as SEHNR and CDR2 as FQNEAQ (reference sequence). Trimming cost V 5 bases and J 0 bases, with 11 bases left between them. CDR3 amino acids: CASSRTPSSYNSPLHF. The CDR3 DNA reads TGTGCCAGCAGCCGTACACCGAGCTCCTATAATTCACCCCTCCACTTT.